One T cell receptor beta chain is described in this entry. The antigen is not known. Trimming removed 1 base from V and 6 bases from J, with 10 bases in between. In germline, CDR1 is LNHDA, CDR2 SQIVND (reference sequence). The CDR3 has 14 amino acids. The data were taken from a study of cytomegalovirus exposure and HLA in healthy donors. Study-wide results and limits: In a later analysis, an Asian-associated ancestry cluster reportedly showed fewer N-insertions than the approximately 610-donor mean. Presence/absence analyses rested on an assumption that sequencing depth was roughly uniform across donors. Reportedly, cytomegalovirus status was diagnosed with high sensitivity and specificity.

PCR used 60 Vbeta primers and 13 Jbeta primers. TCRdb keeps only in-frame clones here, not all; method: immunoSEQ multiplex PCR. Of 150,000 to 200,000 clones listed, roughly 87% are singletons. The genes are TRBV19 and TRBJ1-5, with D perhaps TRBD1 (6 bases). The sample taken for sequencing was PBMCs. This sequence originates from a man aged 35 to 55 in good health and CMV-seronegative. The DNA for the CDR3 is TGTGCCAGTAGTATAGTAACAGGGTCTCAGCCCCAGCATTTT. Translating gives CASSIVTGSQPQHF.